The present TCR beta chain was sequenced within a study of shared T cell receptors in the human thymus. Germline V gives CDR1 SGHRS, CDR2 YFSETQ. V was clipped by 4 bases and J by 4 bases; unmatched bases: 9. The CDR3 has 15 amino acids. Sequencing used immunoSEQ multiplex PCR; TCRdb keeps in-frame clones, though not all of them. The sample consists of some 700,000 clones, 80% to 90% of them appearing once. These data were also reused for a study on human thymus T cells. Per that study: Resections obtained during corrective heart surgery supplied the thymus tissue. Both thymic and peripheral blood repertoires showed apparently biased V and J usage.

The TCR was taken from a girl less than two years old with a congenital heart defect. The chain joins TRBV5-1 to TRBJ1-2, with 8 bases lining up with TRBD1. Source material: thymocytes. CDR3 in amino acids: CASSRERTGSYGYTF. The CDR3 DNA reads TGCGCCAGCAGCCGAGAAAGGACAGGGTCCTATGGCTACACCTTC. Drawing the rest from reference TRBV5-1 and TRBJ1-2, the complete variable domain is KAGVTQTPRYLIKTRGQQVTLSCSPISGHRSVSWYQQTPGQGLQFLFEYFSETQRNKGNFPGRFSGRQFSNSRSEMNVSTLELGDSALYLCASSRERTGSYGYTFGSGTRLTVV.